This TCR beta chain is drawn from a study of blood T cell repertoires in COVID-19. Trimming removed 4 bases at V and 0 bases at J, with 15 bases between. Germline lookup yields CDR1 MGHRA and CDR2 YSYEKL. The CDR3 is 16 amino acids. As processed by the authors: Using reference gene primer amplification, nucleated cell counts were estimated. TCRdb's table, derived via immunoSEQ multiplex PCR, lists solely in-frame clones and lacks some. That table is the source of V, J and clone size, and D and trimming were worked out from the DNA. The sample has 150,000 to 200,000 clones, 65% to 85% seen once. The receptor was isolated from a human donor with acute or convalescent COVID-19. The donor label of this sample is uncertain. Sample: peripheral blood. The chain uses TRBV4-1 and TRBJ1-1; no clear D gene. The CDR3 coding sequence is TGCGCCAGCAGCCCCGGCGGCGCGCTCTTGAACACTGAAGCTTTCTTT. This codes for CASSPGGALLNTEAFF.